In this sample, the clone carrying this T cell receptor beta chain turned up a few times. Its target is not known. This sample was taken from a study of T cells after yellow fever vaccination. About the research overall: Fractions containing few cells were prepared with SMART-Seq v4 Ultra Low Input.

The CDR3 sequence is 15 residues long. The V and J ends lost 6 bases and 5 bases respectively, with 19 bases between them. Per the germline V gene, CDR1 is MNHEY and CDR2 is SMNVEV (reference sequence). Production of TCR cDNA was by 5'RACE template switching, which also added a universal primer site and UMIs. TCRdb re-derived calls from the 5' RACE reads in MiXCR, one entry per CDR3 protein. The sample holds about 340,000 distinct CDR3 sequences, 4% seen once. Regarding the study as a whole: Most clones from primary vaccination were detected again post-booster (roughly 95% CD4, 88% CD8). A secondary response was less intense yet reached its peak sooner, at day 5 versus 15.

The starting material was PBMCs, obtained 5 days after the yellow fever booster vaccination. J is TRBJ2-5 and V is TRBV27, with D possibly matching TRBD1 (6 bases). The TCR originated in a man between 18 and 35 years old who received the YFV17D yellow fever vaccine. In DNA form, the CDR3 reads TGTGCCAGCAGCATAATTGGGGGCGCAGGGGAGACCCAGTACTTC. Encoded protein: CASSIIGGAGETQYF.